Included here is one TCR beta chain sequence, with context. Mismatch with germline at one junction end may stem from a read error. Some clones are missing from TCRdb's copy, which holds only in-frame ones; the method was immunoSEQ multiplex PCR. The table lists under 140,000 clones, roughly 90% of them singletons. The CDR3 totals 14 residues. CDR1 ENHRY and CDR2 SYGVKD come from the germline V gene. The data derive from a study of control samples from healthy donors and cancer patients. The chain uses TRBV10-3 and TRBJ2-1; TRBD1 matches 7 bases. The sequence came from a woman in her sixties or seventies with lung cancer. Sample: PBMCs. CDR3 in amino acids: CAIRESAPGGEQFF. CDR3 DNA: TGTGCCATCAGGGAGTCCGCCCCAGGGGGTGAGCAGTTCTTC.